The present T cell receptor (beta chain) was sequenced within a study of cytomegalovirus exposure and HLA in healthy donors. Germline CDR1 is SGHRS and CDR2 is YFSETQ. V gave up 0 bases and J gave up 7 bases, with 11 bases separating them. The CDR3 contains 13 residues. General study findings and limits: Testing in vitro showed a few CMV-associated chains specific for CMV antigens. High specificity and sensitivity for cytomegalovirus status were reported for the classifier. The listing of 150 or so TCR beta chains classed them as cytomegalovirus-associated.

Assay: immunoSEQ multiplex PCR; the TCRdb copy retains only in-frame clones and omits some. The sample lists 55,000 to 65,000 clones, about 96% occurring once. With regard to this clone: Its cognate antigen is unknown.

Sequencing used PBMCs. The rearrangement uses TRBV5-1 and TRBJ2-7; maybe TRBD1 (5 bases). This clonotype originated in a man aged 18 to 30 in good health and CMV-seronegative. In DNA, the CDR3 is TGCGCCAGCAGCTTGGGGCAGGGTGGTGAGCAGTACTTC. Residues: CASSLGQGGEQYF.